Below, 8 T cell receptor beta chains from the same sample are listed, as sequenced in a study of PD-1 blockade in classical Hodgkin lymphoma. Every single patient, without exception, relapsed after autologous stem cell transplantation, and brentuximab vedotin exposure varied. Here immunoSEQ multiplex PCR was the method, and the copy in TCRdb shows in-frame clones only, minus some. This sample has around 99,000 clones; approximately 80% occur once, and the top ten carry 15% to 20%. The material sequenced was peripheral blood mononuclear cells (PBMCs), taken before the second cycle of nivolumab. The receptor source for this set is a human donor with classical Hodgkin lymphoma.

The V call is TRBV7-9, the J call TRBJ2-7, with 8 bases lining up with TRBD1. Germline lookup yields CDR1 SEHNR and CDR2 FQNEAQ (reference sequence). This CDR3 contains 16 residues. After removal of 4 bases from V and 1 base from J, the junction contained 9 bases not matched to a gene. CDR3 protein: CASSSPWTGKSYEQYF. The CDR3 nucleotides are TGTGCCAGCAGCTCCCCTTGGACAGGGAAATCCTACGAGCAGTACTTC. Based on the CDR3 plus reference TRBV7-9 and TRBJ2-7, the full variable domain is DTGVSQNPRHKITKRGQNVTFRCDPISEHNRLYWYRQTLGQGPEFLTYFQNEAQLEKSRLLSDRFSAERPKGSFSTLEIQRTEQGDSAMYLCASSSPWTGKSYEQYFGPGTRLTVT.

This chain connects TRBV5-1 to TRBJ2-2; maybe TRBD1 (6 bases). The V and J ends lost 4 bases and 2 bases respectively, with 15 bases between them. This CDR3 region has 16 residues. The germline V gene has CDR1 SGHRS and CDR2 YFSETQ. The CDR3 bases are TGCGCCAGCAGCGCCCATCCACAGGGTAACACCGGGGAGCTGTTTTTT. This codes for CASSAHPQGNTGELFF.

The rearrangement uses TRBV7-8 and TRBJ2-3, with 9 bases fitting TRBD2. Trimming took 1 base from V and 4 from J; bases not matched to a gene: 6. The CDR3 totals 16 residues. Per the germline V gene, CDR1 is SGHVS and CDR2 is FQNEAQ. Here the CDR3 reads CASSLVLAGTSDTQYF. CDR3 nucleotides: TGTGCCAGCAGCTTAGTCCTAGCGGGGACGTCAGATACGCAGTATTTT. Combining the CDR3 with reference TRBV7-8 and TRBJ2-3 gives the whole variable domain GAGVSQSPRYKVAKRGQDVALRCDPISGHVSLFWYQQALGQGPEFLTYFQNEAQLDKSGLPSDRFFAERPEGSVSTLKIQRTQQEDSAVYLCASSLVLAGTSDTQYFGPGTRLTVL.

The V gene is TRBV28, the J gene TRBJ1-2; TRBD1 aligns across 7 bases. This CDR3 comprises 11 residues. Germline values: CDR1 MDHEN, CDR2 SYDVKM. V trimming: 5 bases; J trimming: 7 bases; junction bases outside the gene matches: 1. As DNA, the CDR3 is TGTGCCAGCAGTACAGGGGTTGGCTACACCTTC. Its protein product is CASSTGVGYTF.

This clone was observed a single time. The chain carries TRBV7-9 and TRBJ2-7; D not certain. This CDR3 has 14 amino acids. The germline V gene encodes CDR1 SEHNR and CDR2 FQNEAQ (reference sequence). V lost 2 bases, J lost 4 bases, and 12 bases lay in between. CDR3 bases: TGTGCCAGCAGCTTATCTAGTGCCAAATACGAGCAGTACTTC. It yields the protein CASSLSSAKYEQYF.

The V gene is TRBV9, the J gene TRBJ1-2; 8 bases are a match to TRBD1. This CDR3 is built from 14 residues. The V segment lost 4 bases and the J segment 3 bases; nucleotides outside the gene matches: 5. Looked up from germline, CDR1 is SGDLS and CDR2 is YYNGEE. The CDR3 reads CASSPQDRDYGYTF. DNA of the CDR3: TGTGCCAGCAGCCCCCAGGACAGGGACTATGGCTACACCTTC.

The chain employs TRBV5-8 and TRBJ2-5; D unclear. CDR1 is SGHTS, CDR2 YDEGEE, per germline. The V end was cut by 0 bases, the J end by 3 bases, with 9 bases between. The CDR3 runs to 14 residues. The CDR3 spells CASSLERLEETQYF. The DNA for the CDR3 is TGTGCCAGCAGCTTGGAACGGTTAGAAGAGACCCAGTACTTC. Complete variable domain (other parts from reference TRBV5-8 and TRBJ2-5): EAGVTQSPTHLIKTRGQQATLRCSPISGHTSVYWYQQALGLGLQFLLWYDEGEERNRGNFPPRFSGRQFPNYSSELNVNALELEDSALYLCASSLERLEETQYFGPGTRLLVL.

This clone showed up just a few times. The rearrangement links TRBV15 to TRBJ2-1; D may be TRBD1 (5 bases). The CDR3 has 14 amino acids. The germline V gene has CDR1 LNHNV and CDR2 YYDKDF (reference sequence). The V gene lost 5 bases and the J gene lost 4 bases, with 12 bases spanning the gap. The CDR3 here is CATSQDPGYNEQFF. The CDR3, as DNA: TGTGCCACCAGCCAAGACCCAGGGTACAATGAGCAGTTCTTC.